Below, 7 T cell receptor beta chains from the same sample are listed, as sequenced in a study of cytomegalovirus exposure and HLA in healthy donors. Researchers ran the PCR with 60 Vbeta and 13 Jbeta primers. Method: immunoSEQ multiplex PCR; TCRdb's copy keeps in-frame clones and lacks some. This sample carries 150,000 to 200,000 clones, about 80% of them seen once, and the ten largest clones take 1.5%. Input material: PBMCs. These TCRs come from a man aged 40-49 years in good health and CMV-seronegative.

This sequence joins TRBV11-2 and TRBJ1-4, with D uncertain. Germline assignment: CDR1 SGHAT and CDR2 FQNNGV. V dropped 0 bases and J dropped 6 bases, with 17 bases sitting between them. The CDR3 consists of 17 residues. CDR3 sequence reads: CASSLDFGGGRDEKLFF. The CDR3 DNA sequence: TGTGCCAGCAGCTTAGATTTCGGCGGAGGGCGCGATGAAAAACTGTTTTTT.

This clone was observed a handful of times. The rearrangement joins TRBV4-3 to TRBJ1-1; possibly TRBD1 for D (5 bases). Trimming took off 0 bases at V and 3 bases at J, with 17 bases between the two ends. CDR3 length: 17 residues. Germline V CDR1 and CDR2: LGHNA, YSLEER. CDR3: CASSQDPLGGRYTEAFF. The CDR3 bases are TGCGCCAGCAGCCAAGACCCGTTGGGGGGTAGATACACTGAAGCTTTCTTT.

The chain carries TRBV5-6 and TRBJ2-5; D gene uncertain. Deletions cut 0 bases from V and 4 bases from J, with 7 bases between. The germline V gene encodes CDR1 SGHDT and CDR2 YYEEEE. The CDR3 loop spans 13 amino acids. CDR3 residues: CASSLDGLETQYF. As DNA, the CDR3 is TGTGCCAGCAGCTTGGACGGGTTAGAGACCCAGTACTTC.

The chain recombines TRBV11-2 with TRBJ2-7; D gene unclear. This CDR3 is built from 14 residues. V was trimmed by 5 bases and J by 0 bases, leaving 11 bases between them. Germline loops: CDR1 SGHAT, CDR2 FQNNGV. The CDR3 here is CASSGGRSSYEQYF. The CDR3 nucleotides read TGTGCCAGCAGCGGCGGCCGAAGCTCCTACGAGCAGTACTTC.

This sequence joins TRBV29-1 and TRBJ2-3; TRBD2 might be the D (6 bases). Per germline, CDR1 SQVTM and CDR2 ANQGSEA. This CDR3 is built from 13 residues. Trimming shortened V by 3 bases and J by 8 bases, and 15 bases separated the two germline ends. Here the CDR3 reads CSVDGGTAGTQYF. CDR3 nucleotide sequence: TGCAGCGTTGATGGCGGGACGGCGGGTACGCAGTATTTT.

The J gene is TRBJ1-1, the V gene TRBV19; 10 nucleotides match TRBD1. This CDR3 spans 16 amino acids. CDR1 is LNHDA, CDR2 SQIVND, per germline (reference sequence). V shed 7 bases and J 0 bases; nucleotides not matched to a gene: 8. CDR3 sequence reads: CASTYRDRGLNTEAFF. DNA of the CDR3: TGTGCCAGTACTTACCGGGACAGGGGATTGAACACTGAAGCTTTCTTT.

The CDR3: CASSLAAGALGDEQFF. CDR3 DNA sequence: TGTGCCAGCAGCTTGGCAGCGGGGGCGCTAGGGGATGAGCAGTTCTTC. J is TRBJ2-1 and V is TRBV11-2; the match to TRBD2 covers 8 bases. The CDR3 is made up of 16 amino acids. The germline V gene encodes CDR1 SGHAT and CDR2 FQNNGV. V was pared by 3 bases and J by 8 bases, with 12 bases of the junction left unmatched.